This TCR beta chain was identified in a study of T cell repertoires in cytomegalovirus infection. The wider study: It was the public TCR beta signatures that indicated both CMV infection and matching HLA type. Whole-study results and caveats: In two of eight donors, the top clonotype was HLA-C-restricted CMV-specific.

This clonotype has a count of ten or more. What it binds is not known. One entry per CDR3 protein results from TCRdb running MiXCR on the reads. The sample consists of about 600,000 distinct CDR3 sequences, approximately 24% of them appearing once. The specimen was CD8+ T cells from PBMCs. The source is a human donor in good health (CMV status not recorded). Some clones in this sample may be carry-over from other donors' samples.

CDR3 DNA: TGTGCCAGCAGTGCAACCAGGGGAAATGAGCAGTTCTTC. Its translation: CASSATRGNEQFF. J is TRBJ2-1 and V is TRBV6-6, with D possibly matching TRBD1 (6 bases). The germline V and J ends were trimmed by 5 bases and 7 bases, with 12 bases remaining between them. The CDR3 is 13 residues long. Germline V gene data show CDR1 as MNHNY and CDR2 as SVGAGI (reference sequence).